This T cell receptor (beta chain) was identified during a study of beta chain features in type 1 diabetes. Overall study: Across every sample, 107,917,701 sorted cells were examined in total.

Since all of the isolated RNA was reverse transcribed, expressed TCRB transcripts were what got sequenced. The table came from immunoSEQ multiplex PCR; TCRdb's copy has only in-frame clones and leaves some out. The data hold about 620,000 clones, with 15% to 17% observed a single time. The V end was cut by 5 bases, the J end by 6 bases, with 21 bases between. Germline V gives CDR1 SGHAT, CDR2 FQDESV (reference sequence). This CDR3 region has 16 residues. This clone has just a few counts. The sample consisted of naive CD4+ T cells from blood. The receptor was isolated from a man younger than 30 in good health. The chain combines TRBV11-1 with TRBJ2-3, with D possibly being TRBD1 (6 bases). DNA for the CDR3: TGTGCCAGCAGCAAAAGCACAGGGCACCACGGGGATACGCAGTATTTT. Protein product: CASSKSTGHHGDTQYF. Using reference TRBV11-1 and TRBJ2-3 for the parts outside the CDR3, the full variable domain is EAEVAQSPRYKITEKSQAVAFWCDPISGHATLYWYRQILGQGPELLVQFQDESVVDDSQLPKDRFSAERLKGVDSTLKIQPAELGDSAMYLCASSKSTGHHGDTQYFGPGTRLTVL.